There are many counts of the clone carrying this T cell receptor beta chain. TCRdb re-derived calls from the 5' RACE reads in MiXCR, one entry per CDR3 protein. The sample consists of some 8,400 distinct CDR3 sequences, 27% of them appearing once. The V and J ends lost 5 bases and 5 bases, in that order; junction bases with no gene match: 11. The CDR3 consists of 14 residues. Germline loops: CDR1 DFQATT, CDR2 SNEGSKA (reference sequence). The sequenced material came from naive CD4+ T cells sorted from a lymph node. Indicated subset: naive CD4+ T cells, CD4+CD45RA+CD25-. The chain employs TRBV20-1 and TRBJ2-7; 8 bases match TRBD2. The receptor was derived from a female donor with breast cancer. DNA for the CDR3: TGCAGTGCTGGGGCTCCGGGAGGGTCTCACGAGCAGTACTTC. Protein: CSAGAPGGSHEQYF.